The TCR beta chain described here comes from a study of regulatory T cells in long-lasting Graves disease. Findings of the study overall: The sample size was small, and this may have reduced accuracy.

Details on this clonotype: Its antigen is unknown.

Time point noted: newly diagnosed GD, antithyroid drugs for less than 3 months. Making the TCR library involved RNA that had been extracted from PBMCs. Peripheral blood, about 10 milliliters per patient, was collected in EDTA tubes. Relying on iRepertoire HTBI primers and Arm-PCR of CDR3 regions, the team built TCR beta libraries. Study processing details: Under 75 TRBV and roughly 15 TRBJ segments were identified across samples. TCRdb redid the calling of the multiplex PCR reads with MiXCR, one entry per CDR3 protein. TCRdb's processing, not the study's, gives the V and J calls here. The sample lists hundreds of thousands of distinct CDR3 sequences, roughly a sixth occurring once. The CDR3 covers 14 residues. Looked up from germline, CDR1 is SGHRS and CDR2 is YFSETQ. The V end lost 3 bases, the J end lost 6 bases, and 10 bases lay between the germline ends. A further study also used this sample, focusing on T cells in Graves' hyperthyroidism and ophthalmopathy.

The sequencing here drew on peripheral blood mononuclear cells (PBMCs), taken at new diagnosis, from a patient treated with antithyroid drugs. The gene calls are TRBV5-1 and TRBJ1-6, with a weak D call TRBD1 (5 bases). The TCR was taken from a middle-aged woman with Graves disease. The CDR3 sequence: CASSSEGTNSPLHF. The DNA for the CDR3 is TGCGCCAGCAGCTCCGAGGGGACTAATTCACCCCTCCACTTT.